The source of this T cell receptor (beta chain) is a study of T cell changes during pregnancy in multiple sclerosis. Some clones are missing from TCRdb's copy, which holds only in-frame ones; the method was immunoSEQ multiplex PCR. The table shows 20,000 to 25,000 clones, with more than 70% occurring only once. The length of the CDR3 is 13 residues. The germline V gene has CDR1 SQVTM and CDR2 ANQGSEA. V dropped 4 bases and J dropped 4; count of bases not matched to a gene: 3. This clonotype originated in a female donor with multiple sclerosis, enrolled in a pregnancy study. This chain connects TRBV29-1 to TRBJ1-4, with 7 bases that match TRBD1. This sample comprised CD8+ T cells from peripheral blood mononuclear cells, obtained before pregnancy. The CDR3 DNA follows: TGCAGCGTTGCAGGGGGGATTAATGAAAAACTGTTTTTT. Translated: CSVAGGINEKLFF.